These 16 T cell receptor beta chains were sequenced from one sample in a study of blood T cell repertoires in COVID-19. Here immunoSEQ multiplex PCR was the method, and the copy in TCRdb shows in-frame clones only, minus some. The table includes 150,000 to 200,000 clones, about four fifths detected once. The sequencing input was peripheral blood. The receptor source for this set is a woman of 80 years or more with COVID-19, enrolled during active disease.

J is TRBJ2-1 and V is TRBV19; 7 positions agree with TRBD1. V lost 3 bases, J lost 2 bases, and 7 bases stayed unmatched. The CDR3 sequence is 16 residues long. Germline V gene data show CDR1 as LNHDA and CDR2 as SQIVND (reference sequence). CDR3 in amino acids: CASSIELGQTYNEQFF. In DNA form, the CDR3 reads TGTGCCAGTAGTATTGAGTTGGGACAGACCTACAATGAGCAGTTCTTC.

The gene calls are TRBV11-3 and TRBJ2-1; 11 bases align to TRBD2. With 5 bases clipped from V and 7 bases from J, the junction kept 7 bases outside the gene matches. The CDR3 runs 15 residues. Germline V gene lookup returns CDR1 SGHNT and CDR2 YENEEA. The CDR3 sequence is CASSPLLAGANEQFF. For the CDR3, the DNA is TGTGCCAGCAGCCCACTACTAGCGGGAGCGAATGAGCAGTTCTTC.

This sequence joins TRBV18 and TRBJ1-6, with TRBD1 matching over 10 bases. Trimming removed 3 bases from V and 2 bases from J; junction bases left unmatched: 4. The CDR3 runs to 17 residues. From germline, CDR1 is KGHSH and CDR2 LQKENI. The CDR3 loop reads CASSPGQGSAYNSPLHF. In nucleotides, the CDR3 is TGTGCCAGCTCACCGGGACAGGGGAGCGCCTATAATTCACCCCTCCACTTT.

The chain combines TRBV13 with TRBJ1-2; TRBD1 matches at 10 bases. The ends lost 5 bases at V and 7 bases at J; junction bases unmatched: 7. CDR1 is PRHDT and CDR2 is FYEKMQ in the germline V gene (reference sequence). The CDR3 consists of 14 residues. CDR3 amino acids: CASSPGTGVGGYTF. DNA for the CDR3: TGTGCCAGCAGCCCCGGGACAGGGGTGGGTGGCTACACCTTC.

V is TRBV29-1 and J is TRBJ2-1; D is perhaps TRBD2 (5 bases). Between the trimmed V and J ends, which lost 7 bases and 0 bases, there was a span of 7 bases. From germline, CDR1 is SQVTM and CDR2 ANQGSEA. The length of the CDR3 is 12 residues. The CDR3 region has the DNA TGCAGCGGGGCGGGCTCCTACAATGAGCAGTTCTTC. The encoded protein is CSGAGSYNEQFF.

V gene TRBV5-1 combines with J gene TRBJ1-1; TRBD1 agrees at 7 bases. The CDR3 has 15 residues. Trimming cost V 0 bases and J 4 bases; bases outside gene matches: 6. CDR1 is SGHRS and CDR2 is YFSETQ in the germline V gene. This chain's CDR3 is CASSLGDSWVTEAFF. In nucleotides, the CDR3 is TGCGCCAGCAGCTTGGGGGACAGTTGGGTCACTGAAGCTTTCTTT.

This clone was counted between two and nine times. In nucleotides, the CDR3 is TGTGCCAGCAGCTCAACTAGCGGGGACAGGACGTCCGAGCAGTACTTC. This gives the protein CASSSTSGDRTSEQYF. The rearrangement links TRBV7-9 to TRBJ2-7; TRBD2 matches at 10 bases. The CDR3 consists of 16 residues. Looked up from germline, CDR1 is SEHNR and CDR2 is FQNEAQ (reference sequence). After removal of 4 bases from V and 6 bases from J, the junction contained 12 bases not matched to a gene.

The chain is built from TRBV13 and TRBJ1-6; D might be TRBD1 (5 bases). The CDR3 consists of 17 residues. Trimming took off 5 bases at V and 2 bases at J, with 16 bases between the two ends. CDR1 and CDR2 (germline): PRHDT, FYEKMQ (reference sequence). This chain's CDR3 is CASSPGGAGPYNSPLHF. The CDR3, as DNA: TGTGCCAGCAGCCCCGGTGGGGCGGGGCCCTATAATTCACCCCTCCACTTT.

This clone occurred a few times. This rearrangement joins TRBV5-1 to TRBJ1-4, with no clear D. Germline-derived CDR1 and CDR2 are SGHRS and YFSETQ. CDR3 length: 15 residues. With 2 bases removed from V and 7 bases from J, the gap between germline ends came to 15 bases. The CDR3 sequence: CASSLDSPLGEKLFF. The CDR3 DNA follows: TGCGCCAGCAGCTTAGATAGCCCTTTGGGTGAAAAACTGTTTTTT.

V and J are TRBV10-3 and TRBJ1-3; TRBD1 might be the D (5 bases). Deletions cut 0 bases from V and 2 bases from J, with 8 bases between. CDR3 length: 15 residues. The V gene's germline CDR1 is ENHRY and CDR2 SYGVKD. The CDR3 DNA reads as TGTGCCATCAGTGAGTCGGGGGGTACTGGAAACACCATATATTTT. Encoded protein: CAISESGGTGNTIYF.

This clone has a single count. The chain has TRBV5-1 and TRBJ2-3; 7 nucleotides agree with TRBD1. The CDR3 runs to 16 residues. Germline lookup yields CDR1 SGHRS and CDR2 YFSETQ. J gave up 1 base and V 3 bases, and 8 bases lay outside the gene matches. The CDR3 DNA reads as TGCGCCAGCAGCTCCACAGGGGCAGGGGGCACAGATACGCAGTATTTT. Amino acid sequence: CASSSTGAGGTDTQYF.

This chain links TRBV7-6 with TRBJ2-5; 8 bases fit TRBD1. Unmatched junction bases numbered 8, after V lost 4 bases and J lost 4 bases. The CDR3 length is 15 residues. CDR1 is SGHVS, CDR2 FNYEAQ, per germline. CDR3 DNA sequence: TGTGCCAGCAGCTCAGGAGGACAGGGCGGAGAGACCCAGTACTTC. Residues: CASSSGGQGGETQYF.

This rearrangement joins TRBV19 to TRBJ2-5; TRBD2 aligns across 9 bases. From germline, CDR1 is LNHDA and CDR2 SQIVND (reference sequence). CDR3 size: 14 residues. V lost 6 bases and J lost 2; bases outside the gene matches: 4. The chain's CDR3 is CASRPSGIQETQYF. The CDR3 DNA sequence: TGTGCCAGTAGACCTAGCGGGATTCAAGAGACCCAGTACTTC.

This CDR3 reads CASSVLARGSNEQFF. The CDR3 nucleotides read TGTGCCAGCAGCGTACTGGCTCGGGGATCCAATGAGCAGTTCTTC. This chain connects TRBV9 to TRBJ2-1; D is perhaps TRBD2 (5 bases). This CDR3 has 15 amino acids. V lost 1 base and J 6 bases, leaving 14 bases between the germline ends. Per germline, CDR1 SGDLS and CDR2 YYNGEE.

V is TRBV6-5 and J is TRBJ1-5, with TRBD1 identical over 7 bases. The CDR3 is made up of 15 amino acids. The V segment lost 6 bases and the J segment 6 bases; nucleotides outside the gene matches: 11. Germline CDR1 and CDR2: MNHEY and SVGAGI. As DNA, the CDR3 is TGTGCCAGCAGGGCCACAGGGGCGCGGGGTCAGCCCCAGCATTTT. Its translation: CASRATGARGQPQHF.

The chain links TRBV18 to TRBJ1-6; tentatively, D is TRBD1 (5 bases). There are 16 residues in the CDR3. Per the germline V gene, CDR1 is KGHSH and CDR2 is LQKENI. V lost 3 bases to trimming and J lost 7 bases, with 16 bases between them. CDR3: CASSPEGQGGNSPLHF. CDR3 sequence (DNA): TGTGCCAGCTCACCTGAGGGGCAGGGAGGAAATTCACCCCTCCACTTT.